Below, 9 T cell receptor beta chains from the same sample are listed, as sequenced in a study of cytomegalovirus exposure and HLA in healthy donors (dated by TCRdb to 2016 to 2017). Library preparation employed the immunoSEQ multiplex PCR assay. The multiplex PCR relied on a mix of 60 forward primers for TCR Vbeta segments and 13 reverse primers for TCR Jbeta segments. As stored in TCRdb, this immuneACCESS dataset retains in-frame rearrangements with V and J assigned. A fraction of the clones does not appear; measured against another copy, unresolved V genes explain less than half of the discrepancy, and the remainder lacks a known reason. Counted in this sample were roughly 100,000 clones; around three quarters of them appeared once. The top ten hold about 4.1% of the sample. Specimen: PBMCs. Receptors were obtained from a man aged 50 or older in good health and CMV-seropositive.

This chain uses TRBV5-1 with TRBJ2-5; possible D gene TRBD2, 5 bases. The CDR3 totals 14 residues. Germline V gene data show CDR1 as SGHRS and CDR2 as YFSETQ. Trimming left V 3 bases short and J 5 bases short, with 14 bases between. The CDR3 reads CASSWRTTVETQYF. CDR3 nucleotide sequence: TGCGCCAGCAGCTGGAGGACCACCGTGGAGACCCAGTACTTC.

CDR3 loop: CAWSVPAGGHQPQHF. In nucleotides, the CDR3 is TGTGCCTGGAGTGTACCGGCAGGGGGGCATCAGCCCCAGCATTTT. J is TRBJ1-5 and V is TRBV30; 7 bases align to TRBD1. V shed 0 bases and J 5 bases; nucleotides not matched to a gene: 7. The V gene's germline CDR1 is GTSNPN and CDR2 SVGIG (reference sequence). This CDR3 region has 15 residues.

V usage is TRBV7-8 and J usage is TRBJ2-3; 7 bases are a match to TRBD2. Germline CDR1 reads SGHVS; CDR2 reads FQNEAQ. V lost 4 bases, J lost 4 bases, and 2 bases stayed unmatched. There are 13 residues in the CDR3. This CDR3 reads CASSSTSPDTQYF. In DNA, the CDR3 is TGTGCCAGCAGCTCGACTAGCCCAGATACGCAGTATTTT.

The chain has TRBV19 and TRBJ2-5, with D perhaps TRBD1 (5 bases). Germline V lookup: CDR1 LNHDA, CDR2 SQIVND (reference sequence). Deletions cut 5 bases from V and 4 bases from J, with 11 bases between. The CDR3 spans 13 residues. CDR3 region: CASSARQRETQYF. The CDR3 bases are TGTGCCAGTAGTGCCCGACAGAGAGAGACCCAGTACTTC.

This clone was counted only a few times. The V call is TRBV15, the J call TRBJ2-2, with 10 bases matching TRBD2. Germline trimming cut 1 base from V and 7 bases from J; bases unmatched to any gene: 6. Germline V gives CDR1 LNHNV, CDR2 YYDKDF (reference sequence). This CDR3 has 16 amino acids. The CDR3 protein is CATSRVSSGRVGELFF. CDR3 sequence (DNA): TGTGCCACCAGCAGAGTCTCTAGCGGGAGAGTCGGGGAGCTGTTTTTT.

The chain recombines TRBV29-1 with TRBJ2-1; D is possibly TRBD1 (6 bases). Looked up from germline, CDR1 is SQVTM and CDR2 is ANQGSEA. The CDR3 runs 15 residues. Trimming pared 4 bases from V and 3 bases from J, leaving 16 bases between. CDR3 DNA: TGCAGCGTTGGGGGCCAGGGGTATGGCTACAATGAGCAGTTCTTC. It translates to CSVGGQGYGYNEQFF.

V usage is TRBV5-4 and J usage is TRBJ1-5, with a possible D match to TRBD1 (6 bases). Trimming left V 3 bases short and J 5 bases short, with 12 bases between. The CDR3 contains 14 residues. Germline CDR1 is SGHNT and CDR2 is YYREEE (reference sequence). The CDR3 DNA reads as TGTGCCAGCAGCTCGGGGGGCGGGCATCAGCCCCAGCATTTT. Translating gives CASSSGGGHQPQHF.

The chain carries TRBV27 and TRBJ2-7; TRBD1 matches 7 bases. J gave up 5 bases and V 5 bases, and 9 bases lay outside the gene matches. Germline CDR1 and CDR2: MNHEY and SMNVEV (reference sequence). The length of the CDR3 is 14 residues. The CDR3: CASSALTGLNEQYF. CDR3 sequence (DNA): TGTGCCAGCAGTGCGCTGACAGGGCTCAACGAGCAGTACTTC.

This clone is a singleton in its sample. The CDR3 DNA reads TGTGCCAGCAGCTCTCCCAATCAGCCCCAGCATTTT. This codes for CASSSPNQPQHF. The chain has TRBV7-3 and TRBJ1-5; D gene ambiguous. Trimming cost V 4 bases and J 3 bases, with 4 bases left between them. Germline V lookup: CDR1 SGHTA, CDR2 FQGTGA. CDR3 length equals 12 residues.